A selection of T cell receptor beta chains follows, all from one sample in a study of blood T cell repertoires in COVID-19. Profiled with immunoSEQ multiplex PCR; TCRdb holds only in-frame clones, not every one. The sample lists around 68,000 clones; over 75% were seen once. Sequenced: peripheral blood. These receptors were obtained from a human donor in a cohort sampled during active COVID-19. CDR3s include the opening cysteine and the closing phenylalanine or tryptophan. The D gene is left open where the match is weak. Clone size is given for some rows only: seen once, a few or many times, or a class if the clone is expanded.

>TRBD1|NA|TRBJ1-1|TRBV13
TGTGCCAGCAGTCGGGACAGGAACACTGAAGCTTTCTTT
CASSRDRNTEAFF
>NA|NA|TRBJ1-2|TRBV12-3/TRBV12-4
TGTGCCAGCAGTTTAGGCAGCTATGGCTACACCTTC
CASSLGSYGYTF
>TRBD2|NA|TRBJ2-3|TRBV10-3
TGTGCCATCAGTGAGAGGCTAGCGGGAGGGCCGAGCACAGATACGCAGTATTTT
CAISERLAGGPSTDTQYF
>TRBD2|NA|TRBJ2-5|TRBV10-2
TGCGCCAGCAGTGAGGGGACTAGGGGCGGGACCCAGTACTTC
CASSEGTRGGTQYF
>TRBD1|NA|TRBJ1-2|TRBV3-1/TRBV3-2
TGTGCCAGCAGCCAGATGACAGGGCCTCCTAAGGCCTTC
CASSQMTGPPKAF
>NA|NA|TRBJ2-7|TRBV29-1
TGCAGCGTCGCCCCAACAGAGCCCTACGAGCAGTACTTC
CSVAPTEPYEQYF
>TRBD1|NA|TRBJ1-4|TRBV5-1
TGCGCCAGCAGCCAAGGGGGCTCGGATGAAAAACTGTTTTTT
CASSQGGSDEKLFF
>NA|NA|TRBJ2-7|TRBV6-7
TGTGCCAGCAGTTACCCCTATCGACTCTACCCGGGGGGCTCCTCCTACGAGCAGTACTTC
CASSYPYRLYPGGSSYEQYF
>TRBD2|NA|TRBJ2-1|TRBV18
TGTGCCAGCTCGCCCGGACTAGCGGGAGGCAATGAGCAGTTCTTC
CASSPGLAGGNEQFF
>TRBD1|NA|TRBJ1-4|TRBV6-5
TGTGCCAGCAGTTACTCGGGGACAGGGGAGGATGAAAAACTGTTTTTT
CASSYSGTGEDEKLFF
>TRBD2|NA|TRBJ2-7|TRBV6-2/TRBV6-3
TGTGCCAGCAGTTACGACCTTAGCGGGTCTTCCTACGAGCAGTACTTC
CASSYDLSGSSYEQYF
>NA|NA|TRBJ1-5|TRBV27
TGTGCCAGCAGTTTATCGTGGCCAGGGGTTAACGTCAATCAGCCCCAGCATTTT
CASSLSWPGVNVNQPQHF
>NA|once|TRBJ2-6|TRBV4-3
TGCGCCAGCAGCCAAGTCAGGGGATCTGGGGCCAACGTCCTGACTTTC
CASSQVRGSGANVLTF
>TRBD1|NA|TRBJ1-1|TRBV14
TGTGCCAGCAGCCCGACGACAGGGGGCCACACTGAAGCTTTCTTT
CASSPTTGGHTEAFF
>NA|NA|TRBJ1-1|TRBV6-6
TGTGCCAGCACCAACGACAGGACCGAAGCTTTCTTT
CASTNDRTEAFF